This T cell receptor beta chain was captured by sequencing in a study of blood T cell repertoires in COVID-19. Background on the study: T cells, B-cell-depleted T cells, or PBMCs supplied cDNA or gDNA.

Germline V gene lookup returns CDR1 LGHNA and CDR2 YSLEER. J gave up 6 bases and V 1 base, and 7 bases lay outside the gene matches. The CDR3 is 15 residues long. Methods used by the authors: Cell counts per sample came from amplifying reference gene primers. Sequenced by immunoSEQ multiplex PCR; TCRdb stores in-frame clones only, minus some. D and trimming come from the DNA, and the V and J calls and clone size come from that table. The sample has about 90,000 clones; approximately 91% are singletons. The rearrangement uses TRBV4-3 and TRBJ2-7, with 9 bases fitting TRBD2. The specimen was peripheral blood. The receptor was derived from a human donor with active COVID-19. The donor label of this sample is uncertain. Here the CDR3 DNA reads TGCGCCAGCAGCCAAGCGCGGGGGGGCCTCGGCGAGCAGTACTTC. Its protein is CASSQARGGLGEQYF.